Sequencing of this TCR beta chain was carried out in a study of CXCR3-negative and CXCR3-positive naive CD8 T cells. Regarding the study as a whole: For naive cells, CXCR3-negative and CXCR3-positive subsets had similar TRBV-TRBJ usage; for memory cells, usage differed. Compared with CXCR3-negative naive cells, CXCR3-positive naive cells showed more hydrophobic TRB CDR3s.

A remark on this clonotype: The antigen is unknown.

Each TRB cDNA library was prepared by 5' RACE (with UMI labels). With the 5' RACE reads reprocessed, TCRdb shows one record per CDR3 protein and no DNA. The sample includes about 23,000 distinct CDR3 sequences. From germline, CDR1 is SNHLY and CDR2 FYNNEI. The CDR3 has 11 residues. The chain uses TRBV2 and TRBJ2-7; TCRdb names TRBD1, which stays unverified in the absence of DNA. The receptor comes from a human donor in good health. Some clones in this sample may be carry-over from other donors' samples. The sample consisted of naive CXCR3- CD8+ T cells from blood. Subset noted: CD45RO-CCR7+CD27+CD95- naive CD8+ T cells lacking CXCR3 (TNR3-). CDR3: CASMGGVEQYF. Variable domain in full (rest from reference TRBV2 and TRBJ2-7): EPEVTQTPSHQVTQMGQEVILRCVPISNHLYFYWYRQILGQKVEFLVSFYNNEISEKSEIFDDQFSVERPDGSNFTLKIRSTKLEDSAMYFCASMGGVEQYFGPGTRLTVT.